This T cell receptor beta chain was observed in a study of neoadjuvant anti-PD-1 for oral cavity cancer (dated by TCRdb to the early 2020s). The study in broad terms: Before curative-intent surgical resection, most patients were given three to four biweekly doses of nivolumab at 3 mg/kg. Patients without progression received a fourth nivolumab dose around day 43 and underwent definitive surgical resection on days 50-56. Responders were defined as patients with complete response, partial response or stable disease by RECIST 1.1; non-responders were defined as patients with progression. The parent correlative cohort had 12 to 13 patients and a response rate of approximately 33%.

Survey sequencing of tumors used two replicates per sample, and the tumor libraries mostly started from approximately 4.8 ug of input genomic DNA. Following the manufacturer's instructions, the team built TCRbeta libraries using the immunoSEQ hsTCRbeta kit. An Illumina NovaSeq 6000 S4 flow cell was used to sequence the final libraries, which had first been combined to 3 nM. In the paper's pipeline: The immunoSEQ Analyzer handled quality control and preprocessing of the raw data. The analysis was restricted to productive rearrangements, with each unique CDR3 amino acid sequence defining a clonotype. Repertoire clonality was estimated as the Gini-Simpson index, which was calculated using the R package tcR. Student's t test was used to compare Gini indices, while Pearson correlation assessed associations with tumor size change. Sourced from immuneACCESS, this table was stored by TCRdb with only in-frame sequences that have V and J called. A share of the clones is absent; for the studies checked, an unresolved V gene accounts for under half, and the remainder has no known explanation. V, J and clone size derive from that table, while D and trimming were established from the DNA sequence. Here the sample has 14,000 to 15,000 clones; 35% to 50% occur a single time. Together, the top ten hold approximately 43% of the sample.

The CDR3 starts with the cysteine, ends with the phenylalanine, and has 13 residues. Just the 39-base CDR3 DNA is kept, in frame starting at base 1. Deletion took 4 bases off V and 3 bases off J, with a span of 9 bases between the germline ends. CDR1 and CDR2 are drawn from the germline V gene: SNHLY, FYNNEI. This clone was detected many times. The clone's antigen remains unknown. Base qualities were left out, and no much larger clone turns up one base away. Results and caveats for the whole study, not just this receptor: A higher pretreatment blood Treg/Th17 ratio correlated with both higher pretreatment blood TCRbeta clonality and lower post-treatment tumor TCRbeta clonality. TCR analyses included only a few patients per response group, and the authors called for larger cohorts for validation. Larger post-treatment sizes of preexisting intratumoral clones correlated with greater tumor shrinkage, suggesting expansion of preexisting clones contributed to response.

Taken with the paper, the label for time point translates to: after neoadjuvant nivolumab, at surgical resection. The patients had newly diagnosed stage II-IVA oral cavity squamous cell carcinoma and had not received any prior systemic or radiation treatment. The cohort consisted of patients with HPV-negative, locally advanced oral cavity squamous cell carcinoma. Samples came from a longitudinal correlative study of a single-arm phase II trial of neoadjuvant nivolumab in oral cavity squamous cell carcinoma. Subject-matched pre- and post-treatment PBMCs and tumors from three responders and three non-responders underwent genomic DNA-based TCRbeta sequencing. The Maxwell RSC DNA from Tissue kit was used to isolate genomic DNA from tumor tissue.

Source: tumor tissue, taken after nivolumab (anti-PD-1) treatment. The clonotype originates from a person aged 35-79 years with oral cavity squamous cell carcinoma. The rearranged segments are TRBV2 and TRBJ1-2, with no D gene named confidently. The nucleotides are TGTGCCAGCAGTGCGGGAGACTACTATGGCTACACCTTC. This encodes CASSAGDYYGYTF.